The 24 T cell receptor beta chains below come from one sample, sequenced in a study of blood T cell repertoires in COVID-19. Method: immunoSEQ multiplex PCR; TCRdb's copy keeps in-frame clones and lacks some. The table includes under 300,000 clones, around nine tenths detected once. The material sequenced was PBMCs or T cells enriched from blood (not recorded which). All receptors come from a woman under 30 who had recovered from COVID-19.

The chain joins TRBV5-1 to TRBJ2-3, with a weak D call TRBD1 (7 bases). The germline gives CDR1 SGHRS, CDR2 YFSETQ. V lost 1 base to trimming and J lost 3 bases, with 15 bases between them. The CDR3 covers 16 residues. The CDR3 spells CASSLQPPGGTDTQYF. In nucleotides, the CDR3 is TGCGCCAGCAGCTTGCAGCCCCCAGGGGGGACAGATACGCAGTATTTT.

The chain links TRBV5-8 to TRBJ1-1; possible D gene TRBD1, 5 bases. This CDR3 is 15 amino acids long. V was cut by 0 bases and J by 6 bases, with 15 bases left in between. CDR1 and CDR2 (germline): SGHTS, YDEGEE. As DNA, the CDR3 is TGTGCCAGCAGCTTGGCGTCTTCAGGGTTGGCTGAAGCTTTCTTT. Translation: CASSLASSGLAEAFF.

This chain connects TRBV5-4 to TRBJ2-2, with 11 bases that match TRBD2. Germline loops: CDR1 SGHNT, CDR2 YYREEE (reference sequence). The CDR3 runs 17 residues. The trim removed 5 bases at V and 3 bases at J, leaving 9 bases unmatched. CDR3 coding DNA: TGTGCCAGCAGATTCTCCCTAGCGGGAGGTGACACCGGGGAGCTGTTTTTT. As protein: CASRFSLAGGDTGELFF.

A remark on this clone: One end of the junction does not line up with germline, which may come from a read error. The rearrangement joins TRBV7-7 to TRBJ2-7; no clear D. The CDR3 covers 14 residues. Germline V gene sequence: CDR1 SSHAT, CDR2 FNYEAQ (reference sequence). The CDR3 spells CASSWSKLCDEQYF. The CDR3 nucleotides are TGTGCTAGCAGCTGGAGTAAGTTGTGTGACGAGCAGTACTTC.

This clone came up many times. The gene calls are TRBV29-1 and TRBJ2-5; D perhaps matches TRBD2 (6 bases). This CDR3 has 13 residues. Between the trimmed V and J ends, which lost 0 bases and 4 bases, there was a span of 9 bases. CDR1 is SQVTM, CDR2 ANQGSEA, per germline. Here the CDR3 reads CSVEDSGRETQYF. The CDR3 bases are TGCAGCGTTGAAGATTCCGGGAGAGAGACCCAGTACTTC.

The chain has TRBV28 and TRBJ2-7, with D perhaps TRBD2 (6 bases). The CDR3 has 15 amino acids. Germline lookup yields CDR1 MDHEN and CDR2 SYDVKM. Trimming left V 2 bases short and J 1 base short, with 12 bases between. In nucleotides, the CDR3 is TGTGCCAGCAGTTTACTAGGCGGGGAATCCTACGAGCAGTACTTC. Its protein is CASSLLGGESYEQYF.

This chain uses TRBV7-2 with TRBJ1-2; maybe TRBD1 (5 bases). V dropped 1 base and J dropped 4 bases, with 10 bases sitting between them. In germline, CDR1 is SGHTA, CDR2 FQGNSA. The CDR3 length is 14 residues. The CDR3 sequence is CASSLEAGLYGYTF. For the CDR3, the DNA is TGTGCCAGCAGCTTAGAGGCAGGGCTCTATGGCTACACCTTC.

The genes are TRBV28 and TRBJ1-1; possibly TRBD1 for D (6 bases). This CDR3 has 13 residues. Trimming pared 11 bases from V and 0 bases from J, leaving 13 bases between. Germline lookup yields CDR1 MDHEN and CDR2 SYDVKM. CDR3 in DNA: TGTGCCGCCAGGACAGATATGAACACTGAAGCTTTCTTT. Its translation is CAARTDMNTEAFF.

The V gene is TRBV6-2 or TRBV6-3, the J gene TRBJ2-1; 8 nucleotides line up with TRBD2. The CDR3 covers 15 residues. Germline CDR1 and CDR2: MNHEY and SVGEGT. Unmatched junction bases numbered 2, after V lost 0 bases and J lost 4 bases. The CDR3 loop is CASSYSSGGYNEQFF. CDR3 sequence (DNA): TGTGCCAGCAGTTACTCCTCGGGGGGGTACAATGAGCAGTTCTTC.

In its sample, this clone was seen once. This rearrangement joins TRBV5-8 to TRBJ1-5; D may be TRBD1 (5 bases). With 2 bases removed from V and 6 bases from J, the gap between germline ends came to 18 bases. Germline V gene sequence: CDR1 SGHTS, CDR2 YDEGEE. CDR3 length equals 16 residues. The CDR3 DNA is TGTGCCAGCAGCTTAAGGGAAGGGGATTACGGTCAGCCCCAGCATTTT. As protein: CASSLREGDYGQPQHF.

V is TRBV11-3 and J is TRBJ2-3; D might be TRBD2 (5 bases). Trimming pared 8 bases from V and 2 bases from J, leaving 17 bases between. The V gene's germline CDR1 is SGHNT and CDR2 YENEEA. The CDR3 runs 15 residues. As DNA, the CDR3 is TGTGCCAGCTCCAGCGAGGGTTCGAACACAGATACGCAGTATTTT. This sequence encodes CASSSEGSNTDTQYF.

The CDR3 DNA sequence: TGTGCCAGCAGCCCTCTAGAGCGGGAGTGGAGTGAGCAGTTCTTC. Translation: CASSPLEREWSEQFF. The rearrangement uses TRBV28 and TRBJ2-1; 8 nucleotides line up with TRBD2. The V and J ends lost 6 bases and 9 bases, in that order; junction bases with no gene match: 13. Per germline, CDR1 MDHEN and CDR2 SYDVKM. The CDR3 runs to 15 residues.

This clone was seen once. The chain couples TRBV11-2 to TRBJ1-2; D unresolved. Germline V CDR1 and CDR2: SGHAT, FQNNGV. The CDR3 consists of 13 residues. V lost 5 bases to trimming and J lost 6 bases, with 13 bases between them. DNA for the CDR3: TGTGCCAGCAGCCCGGGAGCTGGGGATGGCTACACCTTC. Translated, it gives CASSPGAGDGYTF.

The chain combines TRBV10-3 with TRBJ2-2; D gene ambiguous. The CDR3 runs 12 residues. Germline values: CDR1 ENHRY, CDR2 SYGVKD. The ends were cut back, 6 bases at V and 6 bases at J, with 8 bases in the middle. The CDR3 coding sequence is TGTGCCATCAGCCCAGAGGCCGGGGAGCTGTTTTTT. Residues: CAISPEAGELFF.

This sequence joins TRBV6-5 and TRBJ1-3; D is unclear. Looked up from germline, CDR1 is MNHEY and CDR2 is SVGAGI. V lost 4 bases and J 2 bases, leaving 12 bases between the germline ends. The CDR3 has 15 residues. For the CDR3, the DNA is TGTGCCAGCAGTTTTGGGCCAGCAACTGGAAACACCATATATTTT. Protein product: CASSFGPATGNTIYF.

V is TRBV19 and J is TRBJ2-1, with 10 bases identical to TRBD2. CDR3 size: 15 residues. Per germline, CDR1 LNHDA and CDR2 SQIVND (reference sequence). V lost 3 bases, J lost 7 bases, and 6 bases stayed unmatched. This chain's CDR3 is CASSISGGNQNEQFF. DNA of the CDR3: TGTGCCAGTAGTATTAGCGGGGGGAATCAGAATGAGCAGTTCTTC. The full variable domain, with the rest looked up from reference TRBV19 and TRBJ2-1, is DGGITQSPKYLFRKEGQNVTLSCEQNLNHDAMYWYRQDPGQGLRLIYYSQIVNDFQKGDIAEGYSVSREKKESFPLTVTSAQKNPTAFYLCASSISGGNQNEQFFGPGTRLTVL.

The gene calls are TRBV6-5 and TRBJ1-5, with D possibly being TRBD1 (6 bases). Trimming removed 5 bases at V and 0 bases at J, with 11 bases between. The CDR3 runs 15 residues. Per germline, CDR1 MNHEY and CDR2 SVGAGI. The CDR3 bases are TGTGCCAGCAGTCGCAGGGGATTTAGCAATCAGCCCCAGCATTTT. Translation gives CASSRRGFSNQPQHF.

The rearrangement joins TRBV6-5 to TRBJ1-1; the match to TRBD1 covers 9 bases. Germline assignment: CDR1 MNHEY and CDR2 SVGAGI. The CDR3 is 12 amino acids. Losses at the gene ends were 6 bases for V and 10 bases for J; bases not matched to a gene: 6. The CDR3 region is CASSRDRARAFF. The CDR3 DNA reads as TGTGCCAGCAGCCGGGACAGGGCGCGAGCTTTCTTT.

This clone came up once. The V and J genes are TRBV5-1 and TRBJ1-4; 7 positions match TRBD1. CDR3 size: 15 residues. After removal of 3 bases from V and 0 bases from J, the junction contained 2 bases not matched to a gene. The germline gives CDR1 SGHRS, CDR2 YFSETQ. CDR3 in amino acids: CASSWGTATNEKLFF. In nucleotides, the CDR3 is TGCGCCAGCAGCTGGGGGACAGCAACTAATGAAAAACTGTTTTTT.

The chain's CDR3 is CASSLLAGAAYEQYF. CDR3 nucleotide sequence: TGTGCCAGCAGCCTACTAGCGGGAGCGGCCTACGAGCAGTACTTC. The chain uses TRBV3-1 (or the pseudogene TRBV3-2) and TRBJ2-7, with TRBD2 identical over 11 bases. The CDR3 contains 15 residues. Per germline, CDR1 LGHDT and CDR2 YNNKEL (reference sequence). The V segment lost 4 bases and the J segment 2 bases; nucleotides outside the gene matches: 4.

The rearrangement uses TRBV28 and TRBJ1-2; 9 bases are shared with TRBD1. CDR1 MDHEN and CDR2 SYDVKM come from the germline V gene. With V trimmed by 6 bases and J by 4 bases, 6 bases remained unmatched. The CDR3 runs to 14 residues. CDR3 in DNA: TGTGCCAGCAGCCTGGACAGGGGACTCTATGGCTACACCTTC. This sequence encodes CASSLDRGLYGYTF.

The J gene is TRBJ1-5, the V gene TRBV2; D not certain. V lost 2 bases, J lost 4 bases, and 12 bases lay in between. This CDR3 is built from 15 residues. The V gene's germline CDR1 is SNHLY and CDR2 FYNNEI. CDR3 protein: CASSEQAQSNQPQHF. The CDR3 coding sequence is TGTGCCAGCAGTGAACAGGCACAGAGTAATCAGCCCCAGCATTTT.

The chain couples TRBV13 to TRBJ2-1, with 7 bases aligning to TRBD1. Germline CDR1 and CDR2: PRHDT and FYEKMQ (reference sequence). With V trimmed by 5 bases and J by 2 bases, 6 bases remained unmatched. There are 15 residues in the CDR3. CDR3 protein: CASSPQGKTYNEQFF. The CDR3 nucleotides read TGTGCCAGCAGCCCACAGGGGAAGACCTACAATGAGCAGTTCTTC.

The CDR3 DNA is TGTGCCAGCTCACCACTGGTCGGTGGAAACACCATATATTTT. This gives the protein CASSPLVGGNTIYF. V usage is TRBV18 and J usage is TRBJ1-3; D gene ambiguous. There are 14 residues in the CDR3. Germline V CDR1 and CDR2: KGHSH, LQKENI. The V end was cut by 1 base, the J end by 3 bases, with 7 bases between. The full variable domain, with the rest looked up from reference TRBV18 and TRBJ1-3, is NAGVMQNPRHLVRRRGQEARLRCSPMKGHSHVYWYRQLPEEGLKFMVYLQKENIIDESGMPKERFSAEFPKEGPSILRIQQVVRGDSAAYFCASSPLVGGNTIYFGEGSWLTVV.